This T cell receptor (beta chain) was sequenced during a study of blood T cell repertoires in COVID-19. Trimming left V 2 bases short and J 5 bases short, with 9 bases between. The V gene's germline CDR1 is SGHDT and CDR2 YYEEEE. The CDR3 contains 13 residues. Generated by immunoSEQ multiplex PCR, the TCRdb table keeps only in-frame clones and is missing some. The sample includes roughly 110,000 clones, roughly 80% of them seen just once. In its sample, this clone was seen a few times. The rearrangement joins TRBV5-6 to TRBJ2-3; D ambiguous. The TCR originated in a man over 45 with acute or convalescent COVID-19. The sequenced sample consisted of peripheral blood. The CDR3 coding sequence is TGTGCCAGCAGCTTTTTCGGTGTAGATACGCAGTATTTT. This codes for CASSFFGVDTQYF.